The T cell receptor (beta chain) described here comes from a study of blood T cell repertoires in COVID-19 (dated by TCRdb to about 2020). Describing the broader study: The collaborator samples originated in the United States, Italy and Spain and spanned the acute and convalescent phases of COVID-19. The material from the prospective study consisted of cDNA or gDNA derived from T cells, B-cell-depleted T cells, or PBMCs. Subjects who had been exposed to COVID-19, were actively infected with it, or had recovered from it provided the deeply sampled blood TCRbeta repertoires that made up the dataset. The repertoires were released in a freely available public database intended as a resource for research on the immune response to SARS-CoV-2. Samples came from the ongoing ImmuneRACE study (first 160 participants) plus 1,254 subjects from 6 global collaborators. Nearly every sample came with metadata listing a de-identified subject ID, COVID-19 status, age in years and sex. Where available, HLA class I and class II types were obtained from metadata supplied by the sample provider rather than from assay-based typing. Beyond this particular receptor, the publication reports: Clinical and demographic metadata were provided uncurated, with the amount varying by source and participant.

The immunoSEQ Assay, a bias-controlled multiplex PCR, was used to amplify TCRbeta CDR3 regions from genomic DNA. On the study's bioinformatics: Within the assay, amplification of reference gene primers was used to estimate how many nucleated cells each sample contained. To quantify the absolute abundance of each unique TCRbeta CDR3 rearrangement, sequence reads were collapsed and filtered. For each sample, productive Simpson clonality was calculated by taking the square root of Simpson's diversity index across productive rearrangements. What TCRdb holds here is the immuneACCESS table cut down to in-frame rearrangements. Part of the clones is not present; checked against another copy, under half of the missing clones reflect an unresolved V gene, and the others are unexplained. For V, J and clone size, that table is used; D and trimming come from the DNA. Recorded for this sample are 15,000 or so clones; around 91% of them occurred a single time. The top ten hold approximately 16% of the sample.

Compared with germline, V lacks 0 bases and J lacks 7 bases; bases without a gene match: 4. The CDR3 covers 14 residues, taking in both the cysteine and the phenylalanine. Only the CDR3 part of the read is kept: 42 bases, read in frame from the first base. Reading the germline V gene gives CDR1 LGHNA and CDR2 YSLEER. This clone was seen just once. Its antigen is not yet known. Within one base of it there is no much larger clone, and no base qualities were kept. Collaborating institutions collected whole blood in K2EDTA tubes following their own protocols. Collaborator samples were shipped for TCRbeta analysis as frozen whole blood, isolated PBMCs, or DNA extracted from either sample type.

Sequenced input: peripheral blood. The chain is assembled from TRBV4-3 and TRBJ1-2; the junction holds 8 bases that match TRBD1. The receptor comes from a man between 45 and 60 years old with active COVID-19. This receptor has the CDR3 CASSQESTGGGYTF. The DNA sequence is TGCGCCAGCAGCCAAGAATCCACAGGGGGTGGCTACACCTTC.